The source of this T cell receptor beta chain is a study of blood T cell repertoires in COVID-19. Study summary: The United States, Italy and Spain provided the acute and convalescent COVID-19 samples.

V was shortened by 5 bases and J by 1 base, with 12 bases between the two germline ends. Germline-derived CDR1 and CDR2 are SGHRS and YFSETQ. There are 14 residues in the CDR3. The Seattle patients, enrolled during active infection, were followed longitudinally. As processed by the authors: Using reference gene primer amplification, nucleated cell counts were estimated. Profiling relied on immunoSEQ multiplex PCR, and the TCRdb table lists in-frame clones only, not all of them. The V and J calls and the clone size are those of that table, but D and trimming were determined from the DNA. The repertoire holds about 260,000 clones, with approximately 88% as singletons.

The material sequenced was peripheral blood. The receptor was derived from a woman between 70 and 85 years old with COVID-19, enrolled during active disease. The chain carries TRBV5-1 and TRBJ2-5; D possibly corresponds to TRBD2 (5 bases). This CDR3 is CASRVWTSQETQYF. CDR3 DNA sequence: TGCGCCAGCAGGGTTTGGACTTCCCAAGAGACCCAGTACTTC.